Below, 31 T cell receptor beta chains from the same sample are listed, as sequenced in a study of vaccination effects on CD4 cells after COVID-19. Within the ViraFEST assay, antigen-specific CD4+ T cells underwent expansion with viral peptide pools prior to sequencing. Researchers isolated CD4+ T cells once approximately ten days of culture had elapsed. Nobody among the vaccine recipients had prior SARS-CoV-2 infection (nucleocapsid antibodies were negative). These receptors lack a known antigen. TCRdb keeps only in-frame clones here, not all; method: immunoSEQ multiplex PCR. The profile shows about 38,000 clones, under 75% of them singletons. Here the sequenced sample was CD4+ T cells from PBMCs cultured with SARS-CoV-2 spike peptides, taken before COVID-19 vaccination. The receptors were sampled from a human donor who received a COVID-19 vaccine.

The CDR3 DNA reads as TGCGCCAGCAGCCAAGATCTCATGAACACTGAAGCTTTCTTT. Encoded protein: CASSQDLMNTEAFF. The chain employs TRBV4-3 and TRBJ1-1; no clear D gene. V lost 0 bases to trimming and J lost 0 bases, with 5 bases between them. The V gene's germline CDR1 is LGHNA and CDR2 YSLEER. This CDR3 contains 14 residues.

This clone occurred once. This chain connects TRBV7-9 to TRBJ1-1; D uncertain. Germline-derived CDR1 and CDR2 are SEHNR and FQNEAQ (reference sequence). V was clipped by 5 bases and J by 6 bases, with 10 bases between them. The CDR3 sequence is 12 residues long. Here the CDR3 reads CASSLPESEAFF. Written as DNA, the CDR3 is TGTGCCAGCAGCCTACCAGAATCTGAAGCTTTCTTT. Together with reference TRBV7-9 and TRBJ1-1, the CDR3 gives the full variable domain: DTGVSQNPRHKITKRGQNVTFRCDPISEHNRLYWYRQTLGQGPEFLTYFQNEAQLEKSRLLSDRFSAERPKGSFSTLEIQRTEQGDSAMYLCASSLPESEAFFGQGTRLTVV.

The rearrangement links TRBV5-1 to TRBJ1-6, with 10 bases matching TRBD1. This CDR3 comprises 15 residues. V lost 6 bases to trimming and J lost 7 bases; unmatched junction nucleotides: 7. Germline CDR1 SGHRS, CDR2 YFSETQ. The CDR3 protein is CASKRDRGANSPLHF. CDR3 sequence (DNA): TGCGCCAGCAAAAGGGACAGGGGAGCCAATTCACCCCTCCACTTT.

The gene calls are TRBV3-1 (or the pseudogene TRBV3-2) and TRBJ1-2; 9 bases are shared with TRBD1. The CDR3 consists of 14 residues. Trimming cost V 4 bases and J 2 bases; bases outside gene matches: 2. Germline loops: CDR1 LGHDT, CDR2 YNNKEL (reference sequence). CDR3 protein: CASSLGTGNYGYTF. The DNA for the CDR3 is TGTGCCAGCAGCCTTGGGACAGGGAACTATGGCTACACCTTC.

This clone was observed once. The chain has TRBV28 and TRBJ1-2; D possibly corresponds to TRBD1 (6 bases). Germline CDR1 is MDHEN and CDR2 is SYDVKM. The CDR3 is 12 amino acids. Trimming took 6 bases from V and 6 from J, leaving 11 bases between them. CDR3 coding DNA: TGTGCCAGCAGAACCAGGGGCCATGGCTACACCTTC. Encoded protein: CASRTRGHGYTF.

This chain connects TRBV6-5 to TRBJ1-6; perhaps TRBD1 as D (5 bases). The CDR3 runs 15 residues. V shed 8 bases and J shed 9 bases, with 20 bases lying between them. Germline CDR1 is MNHEY and CDR2 is SVGAGI. The CDR3, as DNA: TGTGCCAGCTCGAGGGGCCGAGGGGAACCTTCACCCCTCCACTTT. This gives the protein CASSRGRGEPSPLHF.

The rearrangement links TRBV28 to TRBJ1-1; 9 bases are shared with TRBD1. This CDR3 region has 13 residues. Germline CDR1 MDHEN, CDR2 SYDVKM. Trimming took 5 bases from V and 5 from J; bases not matched to a gene: 3. The DNA of the CDR3 is TGTGCCAGCAGTGGTGACAGGGGGACTGAAGCTTTCTTT. Translated, it gives CASSGDRGTEAFF.

The chain has TRBV4-2 and TRBJ2-7, with 11 bases fitting TRBD2. V shed 2 bases, J shed 2 bases, and the junction held 5 bases outside the gene matches. The CDR3 extends over 16 amino acids. The germline V gene encodes CDR1 LGHNA and CDR2 YNFKEQ. The CDR3 reads CASSQSGTSGTYEQYF. CDR3 bases: TGTGCCAGCAGCCAATCCGGGACTAGCGGAACCTACGAGCAGTACTTC.

The chain has TRBV7-9 and TRBJ1-4; 7 bases fit TRBD1. This CDR3 region has 13 residues. The V segment lost 5 bases and the J segment 6 bases; nucleotides outside the gene matches: 3. The germline gives CDR1 SEHNR, CDR2 FQNEAQ (reference sequence). The CDR3 DNA reads as TGTGCCAGCAGCCAGGGACAGTATGAAAAACTGTTTTTT. Residues: CASSQGQYEKLFF.

This clone was observed a single time. The rearrangement links TRBV30 to TRBJ2-3, with D possibly being TRBD1 (5 bases). From germline, CDR1 is GTSNPN and CDR2 SVGIG (reference sequence). V lost 0 bases and J lost 7, with 17 bases in between. This CDR3 contains 15 residues. CDR3 residues: CAWSVTWPGRNTQYF. The CDR3 region has the DNA TGTGCCTGGAGTGTAACCTGGCCAGGGCGGAATACGCAGTATTTT.

This clone was picked up a small number of times. The chain links TRBV4-1 to TRBJ1-2; D is unresolved. The V end was cut by 4 bases, the J end by 8 bases, with 17 bases between. Germline CDR1 MGHRA, CDR2 YSYEKL. The CDR3 sequence is 14 residues long. The CDR3 DNA reads TGCGCCAGCAGCCTAAACCCGGGAAGTAGCGGCTACACCTTC. This gives the protein CASSLNPGSSGYTF.

This chain links TRBV5-5 with TRBJ2-2; either TRBD1 or TRBD2 may fit D (5 bases each). The V and J ends lost 0 bases and 1 base respectively, with 10 bases between them. The germline V gene has CDR1 SGHKS and CDR2 YYEKEE (reference sequence). The CDR3 is 16 residues long. This chain's CDR3 is CASSLGLGVNTGELFF. The CDR3 bases are TGTGCCAGCAGCTTGGGCTTGGGGGTGAACACCGGGGAGCTGTTTTTT. The full variable domain, its missing parts supplied by reference TRBV5-5 and TRBJ2-2, is DAGVTQSPTHLIKTRGQQVTLRCSPISGHKSVSWYQQVLGQGPQFIFQYYEKEERGRGNFPDRFSARQFPNYSSELNVNALLLGDSALYLCASSLGLGVNTGELFFGEGSRLTVL.

V and J are TRBV5-1 and TRBJ2-5; possible D gene TRBD2, 6 bases. In germline, CDR1 is SGHRS, CDR2 YFSETQ. The CDR3 loop spans 15 amino acids. With 7 bases removed from V and 1 base from J, the gap between germline ends came to 17 bases. As DNA, the CDR3 is TGCGCCAGCGGTCGGGAGCCTACCATCCAAGAGACCCAGTACTTC. Translating it yields CASGREPTIQETQYF.

This chain links TRBV5-6 with TRBJ1-2; no definite D call. The CDR3 covers 13 residues. V gave up 3 bases and J gave up 1 base, with 7 bases separating them. Germline-derived CDR1 and CDR2 are SGHDT and YYEEEE. The CDR3 loop is CASSSQYNYGYTF. The CDR3 coding sequence is TGTGCCAGCAGCTCCCAATATAACTATGGCTACACCTTC. Drawing the rest from reference TRBV5-6 and TRBJ1-2, the complete variable domain is DAGVTQSPTHLIKTRGQQVTLRCSPKSGHDTVSWYQQALGQGPQFIFQYYEEEERQRGNFPDRFSGHQFPNYSSELNVNALLLGDSALYLCASSSQYNYGYTFGSGTRLTVV.

V and J are TRBV5-1 and TRBJ2-3; TRBD1 or TRBD2 may be the D gene (5 bases each). Germline assignment: CDR1 SGHRS and CDR2 YFSETQ. Deletions cut 4 bases from V and 1 base from J, with 13 bases between. The CDR3 runs to 15 residues. CDR3 amino acids: CASSVPGRRTDTQYF. In nucleotides, the CDR3 is TGCGCCAGCAGCGTACCGGGACGACGCACAGATACGCAGTATTTT.

V and J are TRBV7-8 and TRBJ1-1; D perhaps matches TRBD1 (5 bases). Trimming took 1 base from V and 5 from J, leaving 11 bases between them. Germline V gene lookup returns CDR1 SGHVS and CDR2 FQNEAQ. This CDR3 has 14 residues. The CDR3 spells CASSLGTGDTEAFF. In DNA, the CDR3 is TGTGCCAGCAGCTTAGGAACAGGCGATACTGAAGCTTTCTTT.

The chain has TRBV5-1 and TRBJ1-4; D gene unclear. V was cut by 2 bases and J by 8 bases, with 10 bases left in between. The CDR3 length is 13 residues. The germline gives CDR1 SGHRS, CDR2 YFSETQ. CDR3 sequence: CASSFDPREKLFF. CDR3 sequence (DNA): TGCGCCAGCAGCTTTGACCCCAGAGAAAAACTGTTTTTT.

The V and J genes are TRBV19 and TRBJ1-5; possible D gene TRBD1, 6 bases. The CDR3 consists of 16 residues. The germline V and J ends were trimmed by 5 bases and 3 bases, with 17 bases remaining between them. The germline CDR1 and CDR2 sequences are LNHDA and SQIVND (reference sequence). CDR3 nucleotides: TGTGCCAGTAGTTCAAGGGGAGGGGGTCCCAATCAGCCCCAGCATTTT. This translates into CASSSRGGGPNQPQHF.

This clone was recorded once. The V gene is TRBV7-2, the J gene TRBJ1-6, with D uncertain. The ends were cut back, 1 base at V and 7 bases at J, with 14 bases in the middle. Germline loops: CDR1 SGHTA, CDR2 FQGNSA. This CDR3 region has 16 residues. The CDR3 DNA is TGTGCCAGCAGCTTAGTGTTTGGGATAGAGAATTCACCCCTCCACTTT. Translating gives CASSLVFGIENSPLHF.

This chain joins TRBV18 and TRBJ1-5, with TRBD1 identical over 7 bases. Germline lookup yields CDR1 KGHSH and CDR2 LQKENI. With V trimmed by 4 bases and J by 7 bases, 7 bases remained unmatched. The CDR3 loop spans 14 amino acids. DNA of the CDR3: TGTGCCAGCTCACAAAGACAGGGCGAACAGCCCCAGCATTTT. Translation: CASSQRQGEQPQHF.

This clone was picked up a small number of times. The chain employs TRBV4-1 and TRBJ1-1, with D perhaps TRBD1 (6 bases). V lost 6 bases and J 5 bases, leaving 13 bases between the germline ends. CDR3 length equals 13 residues. CDR1 MGHRA and CDR2 YSYEKL come from the germline V gene. The chain's CDR3 is CASRRGQSTEAFF. The CDR3 region has the DNA TGCGCCAGCAGGCGGGGGCAGAGTACTGAAGCTTTCTTT.

V is TRBV7-8 and J is TRBJ2-3, with TRBD2 identical over 13 bases. Germline CDR1 is SGHVS and CDR2 is FQNEAQ. With V trimmed by 3 bases and J by 2 bases, 8 bases remained unmatched. The CDR3 sequence is 18 residues long. The CDR3 DNA reads TGTGCCAGCAGCTTGGTTCTGGGACTAGCGGGGAACACAGATACGCAGTATTTT. It encodes CASSLVLGLAGNTDTQYF.

This rearrangement joins TRBV19 to TRBJ2-7; the D gene is possibly TRBD2 (6 bases). Germline values: CDR1 LNHDA, CDR2 SQIVND (reference sequence). V was pared by 5 bases and J by 2 bases, with 22 bases between. This CDR3 comprises 17 residues. In nucleotides, the CDR3 is TGTGCCAGTAGTGTCGCAAGCGGGCTCAGAAGCCCCTACGAGCAGTACTTC. It codes for CASSVASGLRSPYEQYF.

This clone has just a few counts. The chain joins TRBV3-1 (or the pseudogene TRBV3-2) to TRBJ1-2; D is undetermined. This CDR3 region has 16 residues. V was cut by 8 bases and J by 0 bases, with 19 bases left in between. Germline loops: CDR1 LGHDT, CDR2 YNNKEL (reference sequence). The CDR3 DNA follows: TGTGCCAGCGCCCCTCAAGCGGGGATCACTAACTATGGCTACACCTTC. Amino acids: CASAPQAGITNYGYTF.

The chain employs TRBV6-1 and TRBJ2-5; 8 positions match TRBD2. The CDR3 is 15 residues long. CDR1 and CDR2 (germline): MNHNS, SASEGT. V was clipped by 1 base and J by 5 bases; unmatched bases: 6. CDR3 amino acids: CASSEGGSGKETQYF. CDR3 sequence (DNA): TGTGCCAGCAGTGAAGGGGGTAGCGGGAAGGAGACCCAGTACTTC.

V gene TRBV14 combines with J gene TRBJ2-4; 9 bases agree with TRBD1. The CDR3 has 14 residues. With 4 bases clipped from V and 10 bases from J, the junction kept 8 bases outside the gene matches. Germline-derived CDR1 and CDR2 are SGHDN and FVKESK. The CDR3 sequence: CASSLTGGFGIQYF. In DNA, the CDR3 is TGTGCCAGCAGCCTGACAGGGGGATTCGGGATTCAGTACTTC.

V gene TRBV7-2 combines with J gene TRBJ1-6; D is unresolved. The germline V gene encodes CDR1 SGHTA and CDR2 FQGNSA. Trimming left V 4 bases short and J 5 bases short, with 12 bases between. This CDR3 spans 15 amino acids. CDR3 sequence (DNA): TGTGCCAGCAGCTGGGCAAAGATGGATAATTCACCCCTCCACTTT. Translated, it gives CASSWAKMDNSPLHF. The complete variable domain, with remaining parts taken from reference TRBV7-2 and TRBJ1-6, reads GAGVSQSPSNKVTEKGKDVELRCDPISGHTALYWYRQSLGQGLEFLIYFQGNSAPDKSGLPSDRFSAERTGGSVSTLTIQRTQQEDSAVYLCASSWAKMDNSPLHFGNGTRLTVT.

The gene calls are TRBV27 and TRBJ2-1; maybe TRBD1 (6 bases). This CDR3 has 13 amino acids. In germline, CDR1 is MNHEY, CDR2 SMNVEV (reference sequence). V lost 3 bases and J lost 9, with 12 bases in between. The chain's CDR3 is CASSLRGRGEQFF. In DNA form, the CDR3 reads TGTGCCAGCAGTTTGAGGGGCAGGGGTGAGCAGTTCTTC.

The gene calls are TRBV6-5 and TRBJ1-6; no clear D gene. In germline, CDR1 is MNHEY, CDR2 SVGAGI. V shed 6 bases and J shed 7 bases, with 10 bases lying between them. The CDR3 runs to 13 residues. CDR3: CASRAGGNSPLHF. In DNA form, the CDR3 reads TGTGCCAGCAGGGCCGGTGGGAATTCACCCCTCCACTTT.

The genes are TRBV5-1 and TRBJ2-7, with TRBD1 identical over 9 bases. Germline loops: CDR1 SGHRS, CDR2 YFSETQ. V trimming: 5 bases; J trimming: 0 bases; junction bases outside the gene matches: 3. The CDR3 extends over 14 amino acids. CDR3 sequence (DNA): TGCGCCAGCAGGGGGACAGGGAACTCCTACGAGCAGTACTTC. It encodes CASRGTGNSYEQYF.

The CDR3 sequence: CASRPPSLGSQETQYF. The CDR3 nucleotides are TGTGCCAGCAGACCCCCATCTCTGGGCAGTCAAGAGACCCAGTACTTC. The chain is built from TRBV28 and TRBJ2-5; D is unclear. The CDR3 contains 16 residues. Germline values: CDR1 MDHEN, CDR2 SYDVKM. Trimming took off 6 bases at V and 2 bases at J, with 19 bases between the two ends.